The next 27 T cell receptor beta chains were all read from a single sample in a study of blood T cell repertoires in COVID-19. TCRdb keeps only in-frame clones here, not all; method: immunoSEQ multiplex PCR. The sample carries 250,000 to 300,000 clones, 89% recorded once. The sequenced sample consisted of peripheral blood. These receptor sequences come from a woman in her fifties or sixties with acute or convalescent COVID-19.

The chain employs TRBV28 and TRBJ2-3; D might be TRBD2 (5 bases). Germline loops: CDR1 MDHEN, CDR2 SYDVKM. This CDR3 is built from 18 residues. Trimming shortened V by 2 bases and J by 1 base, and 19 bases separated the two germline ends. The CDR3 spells CASSLRPPGIRRTDTQYF. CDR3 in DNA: TGTGCCAGCAGTTTAAGACCACCGGGGATTCGCCGCACAGATACGCAGTATTTT.

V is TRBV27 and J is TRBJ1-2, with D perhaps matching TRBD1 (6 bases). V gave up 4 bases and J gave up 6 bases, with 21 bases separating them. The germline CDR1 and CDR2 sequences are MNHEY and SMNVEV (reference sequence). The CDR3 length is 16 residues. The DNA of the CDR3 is TGTGCCAGCAGTTCCCTAGGGGGAGGGGGGAAGAATGGCTACACCTTC. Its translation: CASSSLGGGGKNGYTF.

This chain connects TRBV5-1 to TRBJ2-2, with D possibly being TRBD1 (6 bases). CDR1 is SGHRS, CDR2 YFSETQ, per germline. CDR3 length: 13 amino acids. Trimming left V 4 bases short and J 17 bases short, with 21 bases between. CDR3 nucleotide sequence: TGCGCCAGCAGCGTAGATGGACAGCCAGCGCGTTTTTTT. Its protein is CASSVDGQPARFF.

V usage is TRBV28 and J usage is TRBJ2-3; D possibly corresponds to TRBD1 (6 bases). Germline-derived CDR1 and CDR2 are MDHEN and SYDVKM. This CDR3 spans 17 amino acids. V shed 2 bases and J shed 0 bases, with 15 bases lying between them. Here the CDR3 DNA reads TGTGCCAGCAGTTTAGGGGCTGGGGGCCCTAGCACAGATACGCAGTATTTT. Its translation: CASSLGAGGPSTDTQYF.

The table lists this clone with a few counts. CDR3 DNA sequence: TGTGCCTGGCGGACAGGGGAAGAGGATCAGCCCCAGCATTTT. Its protein is CAWRTGEEDQPQHF. The V and J genes are TRBV30 and TRBJ1-5, with 9 positions matching TRBD1. Germline V gives CDR1 GTSNPN, CDR2 SVGIG (reference sequence). Unmatched junction bases numbered 7, after V lost 5 bases and J lost 5 bases. This CDR3 contains 14 residues.

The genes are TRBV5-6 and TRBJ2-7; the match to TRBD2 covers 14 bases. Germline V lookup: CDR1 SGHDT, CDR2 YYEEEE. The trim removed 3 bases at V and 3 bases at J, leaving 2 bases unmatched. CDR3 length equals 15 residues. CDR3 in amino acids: CASSSGTSGSYEQYF. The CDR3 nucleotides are TGTGCCAGCAGCTCCGGGACTAGCGGGAGCTACGAGCAGTACTTC.

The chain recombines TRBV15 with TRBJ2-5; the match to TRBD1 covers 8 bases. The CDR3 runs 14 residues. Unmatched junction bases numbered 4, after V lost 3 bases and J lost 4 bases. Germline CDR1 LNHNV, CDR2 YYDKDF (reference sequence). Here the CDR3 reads CATSRLQGAETQYF. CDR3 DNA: TGTGCCACCAGCAGGCTTCAGGGGGCAGAGACCCAGTACTTC.

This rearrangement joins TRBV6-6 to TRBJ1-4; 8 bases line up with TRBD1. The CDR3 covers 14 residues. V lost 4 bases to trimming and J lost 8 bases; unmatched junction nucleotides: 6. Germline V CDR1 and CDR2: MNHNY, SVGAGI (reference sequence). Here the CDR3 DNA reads TGTGCCAGCAGTTTTGGACAGGGAATCGAAAAACTGTTTTTT. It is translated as CASSFGQGIEKLFF.

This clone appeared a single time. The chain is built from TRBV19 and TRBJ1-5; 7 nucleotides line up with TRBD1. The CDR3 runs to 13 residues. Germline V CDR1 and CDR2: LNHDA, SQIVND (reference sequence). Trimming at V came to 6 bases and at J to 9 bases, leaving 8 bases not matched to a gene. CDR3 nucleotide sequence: TGTGCCAGTAGCCCGGGACAGTCCGGGCCCCAGCATTTT. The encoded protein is CASSPGQSGPQHF.

The CDR3 coding sequence is TGTGCCAGCAGCTTGCTGGGGACAGGGGGCGTGGGACCCACCGGGGAGCTGTTTTTT. This translates into CASSLLGTGGVGPTGELFF. The chain joins TRBV5-6 to TRBJ2-2, with TRBD1 matching over 12 bases. Germline V lookup: CDR1 SGHDT, CDR2 YYEEEE. V trimming: 1 base; J trimming: 4 bases; junction bases outside the gene matches: 11. The CDR3 contains 19 residues.

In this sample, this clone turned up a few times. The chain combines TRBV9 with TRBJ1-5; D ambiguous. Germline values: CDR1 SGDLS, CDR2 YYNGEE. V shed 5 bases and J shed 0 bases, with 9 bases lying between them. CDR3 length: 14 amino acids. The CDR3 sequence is CASSSTDSNQPQHF. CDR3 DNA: TGTGCCAGCAGTTCTACAGATAGCAATCAGCCCCAGCATTTT.

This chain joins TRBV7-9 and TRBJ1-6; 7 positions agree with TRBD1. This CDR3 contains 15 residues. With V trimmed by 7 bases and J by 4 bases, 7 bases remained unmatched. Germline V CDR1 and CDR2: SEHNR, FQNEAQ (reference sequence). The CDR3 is CASTTGTEYNSPLHF. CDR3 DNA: TGTGCCAGCACCACCGGGACAGAGTATAATTCACCCCTCCACTTT.

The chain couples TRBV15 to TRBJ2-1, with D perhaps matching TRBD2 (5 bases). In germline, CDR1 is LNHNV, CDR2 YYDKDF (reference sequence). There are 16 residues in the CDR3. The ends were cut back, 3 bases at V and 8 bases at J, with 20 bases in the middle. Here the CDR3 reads CATSSPFLAQKDEQFF. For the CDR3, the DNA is TGTGCCACCAGCAGCCCCTTCCTAGCTCAAAAGGATGAGCAGTTCTTC.

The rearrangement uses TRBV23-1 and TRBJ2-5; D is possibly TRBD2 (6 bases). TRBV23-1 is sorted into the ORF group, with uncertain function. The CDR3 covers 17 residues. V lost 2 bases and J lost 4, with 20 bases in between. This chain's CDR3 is CASSQTPGDRWRETQYF. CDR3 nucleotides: TGCGCCAGCAGTCAAACCCCGGGGGATCGGTGGCGAGAGACCCAGTACTTC.

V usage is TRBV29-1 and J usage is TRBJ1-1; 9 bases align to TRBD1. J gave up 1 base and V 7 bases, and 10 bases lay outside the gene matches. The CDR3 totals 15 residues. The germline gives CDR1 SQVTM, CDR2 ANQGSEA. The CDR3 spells CSAGTGSAGNTEAFF. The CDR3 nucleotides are TGCAGCGCGGGGACAGGGTCGGCCGGGAACACTGAAGCTTTCTTT.

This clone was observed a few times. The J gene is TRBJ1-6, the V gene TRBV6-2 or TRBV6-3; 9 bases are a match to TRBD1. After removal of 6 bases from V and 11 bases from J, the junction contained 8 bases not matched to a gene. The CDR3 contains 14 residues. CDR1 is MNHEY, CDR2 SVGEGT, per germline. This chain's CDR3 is CASSRDRVNAPLHF. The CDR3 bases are TGTGCCAGCAGCAGGGACAGGGTCAACGCACCCCTCCACTTT.

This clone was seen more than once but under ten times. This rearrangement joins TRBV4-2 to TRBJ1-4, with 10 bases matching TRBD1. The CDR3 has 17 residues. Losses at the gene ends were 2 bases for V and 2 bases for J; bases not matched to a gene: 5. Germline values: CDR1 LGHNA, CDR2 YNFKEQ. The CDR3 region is CASSQTGTGDTNEKLFF. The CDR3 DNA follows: TGTGCCAGCAGCCAAACCGGGACAGGGGATACTAATGAAAAACTGTTTTTT.

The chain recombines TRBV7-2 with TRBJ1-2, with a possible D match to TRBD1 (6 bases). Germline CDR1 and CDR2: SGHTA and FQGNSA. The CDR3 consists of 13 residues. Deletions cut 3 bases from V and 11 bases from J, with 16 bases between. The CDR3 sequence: CASSFGTYKQYTF. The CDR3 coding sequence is TGTGCCAGCAGCTTTGGGACATATAAGCAGTACACCTTC.

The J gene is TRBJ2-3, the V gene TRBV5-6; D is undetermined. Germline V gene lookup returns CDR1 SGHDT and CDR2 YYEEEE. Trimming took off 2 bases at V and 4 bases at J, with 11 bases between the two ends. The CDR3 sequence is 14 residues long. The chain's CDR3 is CASSFNANSDTQYF. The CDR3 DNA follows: TGTGCCAGCAGCTTTAATGCAAACTCAGATACGCAGTATTTT.

The CDR3 region has the DNA TGCAGCGTTGCCTACCGGGACATCTCCTACAATGAGCAGTTCTTC. This sequence encodes CSVAYRDISYNEQFF. This chain connects TRBV29-1 to TRBJ2-1; perhaps TRBD1 as D (6 bases). Trimming pared 4 bases from V and 0 bases from J, leaving 13 bases between. The CDR3 contains 15 residues. CDR1 and CDR2 (germline): SQVTM, ANQGSEA.

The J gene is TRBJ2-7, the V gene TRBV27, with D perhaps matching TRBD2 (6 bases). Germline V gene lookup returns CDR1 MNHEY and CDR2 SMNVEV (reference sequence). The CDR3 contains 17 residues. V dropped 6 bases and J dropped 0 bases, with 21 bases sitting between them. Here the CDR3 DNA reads TGTGCCAGCAGAAATGCCGGGAGCCCGCCAAGCTCCTACGAGCAGTACTTC. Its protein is CASRNAGSPPSSYEQYF.

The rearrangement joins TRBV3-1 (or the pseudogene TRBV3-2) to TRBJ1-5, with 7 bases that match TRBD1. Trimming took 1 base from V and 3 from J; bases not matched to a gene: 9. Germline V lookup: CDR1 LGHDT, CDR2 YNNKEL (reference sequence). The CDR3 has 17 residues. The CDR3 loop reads CASSQGRGKANNQPQHF. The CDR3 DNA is TGTGCCAGCAGCCAAGGCAGGGGGAAAGCTAACAATCAGCCCCAGCATTTT.

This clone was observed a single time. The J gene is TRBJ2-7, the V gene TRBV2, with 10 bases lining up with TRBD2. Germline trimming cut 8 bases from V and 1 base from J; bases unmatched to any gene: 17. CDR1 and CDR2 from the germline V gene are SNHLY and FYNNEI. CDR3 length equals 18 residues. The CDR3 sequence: CASYLGLAGVTGSYEQYF. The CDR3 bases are TGTGCCAGCTACCTGGGGCTAGCGGGAGTCACAGGGTCCTACGAGCAGTACTTC.

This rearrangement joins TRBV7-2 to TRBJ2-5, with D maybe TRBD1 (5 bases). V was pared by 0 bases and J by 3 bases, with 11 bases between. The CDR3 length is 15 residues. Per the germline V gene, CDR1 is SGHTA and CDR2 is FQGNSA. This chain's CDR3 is CASSLARAGKETQYF. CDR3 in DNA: TGTGCCAGCAGCTTAGCGAGAGCAGGGAAAGAGACCCAGTACTTC.

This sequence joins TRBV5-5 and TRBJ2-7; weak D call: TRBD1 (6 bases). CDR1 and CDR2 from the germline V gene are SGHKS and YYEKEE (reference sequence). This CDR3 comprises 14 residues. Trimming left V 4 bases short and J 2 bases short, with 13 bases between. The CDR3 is CASSGRDRPYEQYF. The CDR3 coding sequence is TGTGCCAGCAGCGGCCGTGACAGGCCCTACGAGCAGTACTTC.

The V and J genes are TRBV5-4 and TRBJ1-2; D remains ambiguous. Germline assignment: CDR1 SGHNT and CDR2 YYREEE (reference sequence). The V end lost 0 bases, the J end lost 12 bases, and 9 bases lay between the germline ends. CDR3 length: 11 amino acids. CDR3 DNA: TGTGCCAGCAGCTTGGATGCCGAGCACACCTTC. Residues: CASSLDAEHTF.

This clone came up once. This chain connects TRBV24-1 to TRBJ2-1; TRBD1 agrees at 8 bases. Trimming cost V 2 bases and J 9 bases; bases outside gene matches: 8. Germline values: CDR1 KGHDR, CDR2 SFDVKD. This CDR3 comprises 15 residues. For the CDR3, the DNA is TGTGCCACCAGTGATTATAGACAGGGGAAACGTGAGCAGTTCTTC. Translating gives CATSDYRQGKREQFF.